A selection of T cell receptor beta chains follows, all from one sample in a study of T-cell memory formation after mild COVID-19. MiXCR, applied by TCRdb to the 5' RACE reads, yields one record per CDR3 protein. The sample records 130,000 to 150,000 distinct CDR3 sequences, about 5.7% being singletons. The sample taken for sequencing was PBMCs or a T cell subset sorted from them (not recorded which). These TCRs come from an adult woman who had mild COVID-19 (a few samples of this study predate the infection). Cell type and time point are not known. CDR3s include the opening cysteine and the closing phenylalanine or tryptophan.

TRBV10-3 | CAISEPTGARDTEAFF
TRBV5-1 | CASSSYSGNTIYF
TRBV3-1 | CASSQGSTGPYF
TRBV12-3/TRBV12-4 | CASSFLADHGYTF
TRBV5-5 | CASSLQGGGYEQYF
TRBV20-1 | CSAREGPLGEAFF
TRBV12-3/TRBV12-4 | CASSLTVSYEQYF
TRBV11-2 | CASSSFPPGQTSYEQYF
TRBV7-3 | CASSLRDSYEQYF
TRBV18 | CASSHLGGSYNEQFF
TRBV4-2 | CASSSGREGTTPSYNEQFF
TRBV6-2/TRBV6-3 | CASSYSWAKNQPQHF
TRBV9 | CASSADRANTGELFF
TRBV5-1 | CASSFGPGTGELFF
TRBV9 | CASSVVKDTEAFF
TRBV27 | CASSPKALLAYIQYF
TRBV6-2/TRBV6-3 | CASSLGFYEQYF
TRBV5-1 | CASRVDRANTGELFF
TRBV20-1 | CSATFGAITGELFF
TRBV9 | CASSHRARGGTDTQYF
TRBV6-2/TRBV6-3 | CASSYYLAGGDTGELFF
TRBV7-2 | CASSSPDRAGANYGYTF
TRBV10-2 | CASSETPNNEQFF
TRBV15 | CATSRPYPWNTIYF
TRBV9 | CASSVEAGALKNTIYF
TRBV7-9 | CASSLRTLATTDTQYF
TRBV23-1 | CASSPPRQGGVEQFF
TRBV24-1 | CATSDPANRTQYF
TRBV7-2 | CASILWLREWDNEQFF
TRBV5-4 | CASSAEEGIASPLHF
TRBV5-1 | CASSRTSGTVTGELFF
TRBV6-5 | CATSNWRNTYNEQFF
TRBV5-4 | CASSLDRTGPGNSPLHF
TRBV20-1 | CSARLAGGTSNTGELFF
TRBV7-2 | CASSFRSGPTDTQYF
TRBV2 | CASTRDRVASPLHF
TRBV5-1 | CASTIGRPNNEQFF
TRBV24-1 | CATSDTGLGNEQFF
TRBV7-2 | CASSNQGGNTEAFF
TRBV13 | CASTRIAGGGTEAFF
TRBV5-1 | CASSLGLRGPDTEAFF
TRBV20-1 | CSAGTSGMDEQFF
TRBV7-6 | CASSLAQLDWAHNEQFF
TRBV7-9 | CASSSGGTGGSSPGGKQYF
TRBV12-3/TRBV12-4 | CASSFGGAGETQYF
TRBV12-3/TRBV12-4 | CASSLVLGPMNTEAFF
TRBV7-2 | CASSLLGPTERHGEQFF
TRBV2 | CASSGWYLYEQYF
TRBV5-1 | CASSLDSPNQPQHF
TRBV5-5 | CASSLRLTGIQETQYF
TRBV4-3 | CASSRLGDNYGYTF
TRBV3-1 | CASSQGGTDGSQQYF
TRBV12-3/TRBV12-4 | CASSLYGEQFF